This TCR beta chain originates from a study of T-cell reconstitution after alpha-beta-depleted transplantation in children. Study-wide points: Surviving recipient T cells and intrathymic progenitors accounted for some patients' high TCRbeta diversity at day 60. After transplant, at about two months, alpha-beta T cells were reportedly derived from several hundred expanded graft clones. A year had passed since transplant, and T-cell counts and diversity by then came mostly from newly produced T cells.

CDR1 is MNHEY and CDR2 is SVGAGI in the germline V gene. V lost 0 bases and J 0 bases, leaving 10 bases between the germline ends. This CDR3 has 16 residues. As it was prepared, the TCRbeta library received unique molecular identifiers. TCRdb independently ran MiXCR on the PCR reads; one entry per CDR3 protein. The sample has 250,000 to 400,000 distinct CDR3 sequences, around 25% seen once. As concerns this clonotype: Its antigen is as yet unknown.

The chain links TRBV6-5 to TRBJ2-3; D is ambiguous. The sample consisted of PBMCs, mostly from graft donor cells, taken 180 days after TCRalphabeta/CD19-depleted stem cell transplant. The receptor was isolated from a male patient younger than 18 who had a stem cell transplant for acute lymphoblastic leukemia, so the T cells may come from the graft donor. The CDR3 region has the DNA TGTGCCAGCAGTTACTCGATCCCAGGTAGCACAGATACGCAGTATTTT. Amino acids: CASSYSIPGSTDTQYF.